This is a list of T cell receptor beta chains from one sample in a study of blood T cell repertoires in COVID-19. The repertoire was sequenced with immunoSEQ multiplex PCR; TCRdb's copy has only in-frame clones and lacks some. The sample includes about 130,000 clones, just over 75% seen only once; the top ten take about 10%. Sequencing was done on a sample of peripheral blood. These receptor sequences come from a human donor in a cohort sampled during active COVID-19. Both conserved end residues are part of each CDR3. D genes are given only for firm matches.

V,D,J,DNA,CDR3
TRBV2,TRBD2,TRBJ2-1,TGTGCCAGCAGTGCGAAGCGGGGGGAAACTGAGCAGTTCTTC,CASSAKRGETEQFF
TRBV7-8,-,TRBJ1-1,TGTGCCAGCAGCTTAGTTACCGGAAGCAGGGAAAGGAACACTGAAGCTTTCTTT,CASSLVTGSRERNTEAFF
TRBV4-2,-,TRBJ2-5,TGTGCCAGCAGCCCTACGATTGGGGGGTGGGAGACCCAGTACTTC,CASSPTIGGWETQYF
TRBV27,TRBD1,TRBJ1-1,TGTGCCAGCAGTCCGCGGACAGGGGGTGAAGCTTTCTTT,CASSPRTGGEAFF
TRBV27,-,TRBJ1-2,TGTGCCAGCAGTTTTGCCGCCCAGGGTGGCTACACCTTC,CASSFAAQGGYTF
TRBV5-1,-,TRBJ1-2,TGCGCCAGCAGCGCCTACAGGGAGCTACACTATGGCTACACCTTC,CASSAYRELHYGYTF
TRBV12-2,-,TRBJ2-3,TGTGCAAGTCGCTTAGAACAGGGTTGCACAGATACGCAGTATTTT,CASRLEQGCTDTQYF
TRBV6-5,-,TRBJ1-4,TGTGCCAGCGGAAGAGGGAGGAGAAATGAAAAACTGTTTTTT,CASGRGRRNEKLFF
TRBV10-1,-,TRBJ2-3,TGCGCCAGCTCCCCTGTAGGAGATCTAACAGATACGCAGTATTTT,CASSPVGDLTDTQYF
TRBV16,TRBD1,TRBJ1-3,TGTGCCAGCAGTTTCGACAGGGCTGGAAACACCATATATTTT,CASSFDRAGNTIYF
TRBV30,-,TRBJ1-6,TGTGCCTGGAGGCTCGGGACACCTAATTCACCCCTCCACTTT,CAWRLGTPNSPLHF
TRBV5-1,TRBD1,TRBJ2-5,TGCGCCAGCGGCAACTGGACAGGGGGCAGGGAGACCCAGTACTTC,CASGNWTGGRETQYF
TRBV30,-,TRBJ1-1,TGTGCCTGGAGGGCTCCGGGAGCCCCTGGTCGGGACTTT,CAWRAPGAPGRDF